The clone carrying this T cell receptor beta chain was seen only a few times. Its antigen is still unknown. V lost 5 bases and J lost 1, with 8 bases in between. The CDR3 is 14 residues long. CDR1 MNHEY and CDR2 SMNVEV come from the germline V gene (reference sequence). This sample is drawn from a study of CD8 T cells in ankylosing spondylitis. With molecular barcodes, quantitative 5'-RACE was used to make the TCR beta libraries. TCRdb used MiXCR to reprocess the 5' RACE reads, holding one entry per CDR3 protein. The data hold a few hundred thousand distinct CDR3 sequences, with around 24% observed a single time. Broader study findings: Reports say disease-linked clones showed up significantly more in matched ankylosing spondylitis synovial fluid. Certain motif variants had earlier appeared in reactive arthritis synovial fluid and blood. CD8+ cells made up the disease-linked clones, which were relatively rare in peripheral blood. Ankylosing spondylitis blood appeared to be characterized by a TCR beta motif of several highly homologous variants.

The sequencing input was blood, either unsorted or a sorted T cell fraction (not recorded which). The source of this sequence is a male donor with ankylosing spondylitis. This chain joins TRBV27 and TRBJ2-2; D is undetermined. The CDR3, as DNA: TGTGCCAGCAGTCAGTGGAGGAACACCGGGGAGCTGTTTTTT. Translation: CASSQWRNTGELFF.